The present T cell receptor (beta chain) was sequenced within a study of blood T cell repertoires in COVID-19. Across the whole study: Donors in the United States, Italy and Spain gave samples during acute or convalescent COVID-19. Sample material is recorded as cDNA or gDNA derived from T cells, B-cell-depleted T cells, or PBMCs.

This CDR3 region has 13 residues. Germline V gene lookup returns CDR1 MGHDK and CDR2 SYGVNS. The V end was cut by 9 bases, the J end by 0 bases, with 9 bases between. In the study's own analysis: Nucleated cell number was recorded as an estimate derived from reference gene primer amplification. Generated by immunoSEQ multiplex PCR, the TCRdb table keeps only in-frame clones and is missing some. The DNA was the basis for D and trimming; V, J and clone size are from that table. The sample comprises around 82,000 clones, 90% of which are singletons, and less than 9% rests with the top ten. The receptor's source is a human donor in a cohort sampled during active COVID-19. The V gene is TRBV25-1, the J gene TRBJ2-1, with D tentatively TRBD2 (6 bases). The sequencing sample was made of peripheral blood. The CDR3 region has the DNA TGTGCCAGTAGCGGCCTCTCCTACAATGAGCAGTTCTTC. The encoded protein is CASSGLSYNEQFF.